A single sample is the source of the 17 T cell receptor beta chains below, sequenced in a study of memory CD4+ T cells and cytomegalovirus serostatus. The sort gate was single viable CD3+CD4+CD8-CD45RO+ cells for memory CD4+ T cells. This table comes from immunoSEQ multiplex PCR, and its TCRdb copy is limited to in-frame clones, with some not included. The data show 70,000 to 90,000 clones, approximately 78% seen once. Sequencing was done on a sample of memory CD4+ T cells from blood. The receptors shown here come from an adult in good health and CMV-seropositive.

V is TRBV28 and J is TRBJ2-6; the D is unclear. Trimming pared 7 bases from V and 1 base from J, leaving 2 bases between. Germline V CDR1 and CDR2: MDHEN, SYDVKM. This CDR3 is built from 12 residues. CDR3 DNA sequence: TGTGCCAGCACTTCTGGGGCCAACGTCCTGACTTTC. Its protein product is CASTSGANVLTF.

The chain employs TRBV9 and TRBJ1-4; possibly TRBD1 for D (6 bases). The CDR3 is 16 residues long. Germline CDR1 reads SGDLS; CDR2 reads YYNGEE. V was clipped by 3 bases and J by 8 bases, with 20 bases between them. The CDR3 reads CASSALIGGLGEKLFF. As DNA, the CDR3 is TGTGCCAGCAGCGCCCTGATTGGGGGGCTAGGAGAAAAACTGTTTTTT.

At least ten counts were recorded for this clone. This chain connects TRBV2 to TRBJ2-2, with 12 bases that match TRBD2. Germline values: CDR1 SNHLY, CDR2 FYNNEI. V was clipped by 4 bases and J by 7 bases; unmatched bases: 4. The CDR3 has 15 residues. The CDR3 DNA reads TGTGCCAGCAGTGCTAGCGGGGGGGCCTTCGGGGAGCTGTTTTTT. This translates into CASSASGGAFGELFF.

CDR3 nucleotides: TGTGCCAGCAGCCCCGGGGGTCCGTCAAATACCTACGAGCAGTACGTC. Translating gives CASSPGGPSNTYEQYV. This sequence joins TRBV5-6 and TRBJ2-7, with a weak D call TRBD2 (6 bases). Germline V lookup: CDR1 SGHDT, CDR2 YYEEEE. Trimming left V 4 bases short and J 2 bases short, with 19 bases between. The CDR3 runs 16 residues.

The chain uses TRBV6-4 and TRBJ1-5; a possible D gene is TRBD1 (6 bases). The ends were cut back, 6 bases at V and 9 bases at J, with 15 bases in the middle. Germline CDR1 is MRHNA and CDR2 is SNTAGT. The CDR3 length is 13 residues. The CDR3 coding sequence is TGTGCCAGCAGAAAGGGGGGTCCAGGGCCCCAGCATTTT. This sequence encodes CASRKGGPGPQHF.

The chain is built from TRBV29-1 and TRBJ1-1, with 9 bases lining up with TRBD1. CDR1 and CDR2 (germline): SQVTM, ANQGSEA. The CDR3 runs to 13 residues. The trim removed 7 bases at V and 1 base at J, leaving 4 bases unmatched. The CDR3 region has the DNA TGCAGCGCCTCGACAGGGGGGAACACTGAAGCTTTCTTT. Amino acid sequence: CSASTGGNTEAFF.

The chain is built from TRBV5-1 and TRBJ1-6; 10 positions agree with TRBD1. J gave up 10 bases and V 4 bases, and 5 bases lay outside the gene matches. The CDR3 is 14 amino acids. Per the germline V gene, CDR1 is SGHRS and CDR2 is YFSETQ. CDR3 amino acids: CASSLGQGESPLHF. CDR3 coding DNA: TGCGCCAGCAGCCTCGGACAGGGGGAATCACCCCTCCACTTT.

This rearrangement joins TRBV29-1 to TRBJ2-3; 16 bases line up with TRBD2. The CDR3 has 18 amino acids. Germline V gives CDR1 SQVTM, CDR2 ANQGSEA. Trimming cost V 6 bases and J 9 bases; bases outside gene matches: 18. The CDR3 loop is CSVGTSGGALNDGGTQYF. The CDR3 coding sequence is TGCAGCGTCGGGACTAGCGGGGGGGCTTTAAATGACGGTGGGACGCAGTATTTT.

The V call is TRBV9, the J call TRBJ1-2; D is undetermined. The CDR3 runs 14 residues. Germline V lookup: CDR1 SGDLS, CDR2 YYNGEE. The ends were cut back, 0 bases at V and 2 bases at J, with 8 bases in the middle. This CDR3 reads CASSVAPRNYGYTF. The CDR3 nucleotides are TGTGCCAGCAGCGTAGCCCCGCGGAACTATGGCTACACCTTC.

This clone was seen a few times. The V call is TRBV28, the J call TRBJ1-4, with a possible D match to TRBD1 (6 bases). Trimming took 5 bases from V and 5 from J, leaving 12 bases between them. CDR1 and CDR2 from the germline V gene are MDHEN and SYDVKM. This CDR3 is built from 14 residues. The CDR3 DNA is TGTGCCAGCAGTCCTCCAACAGGGAATGAAAAACTGTTTTTT. Its translation is CASSPPTGNEKLFF. Together with reference TRBV28 and TRBJ1-4, the CDR3 gives the full variable domain: DVKVTQSSRYLVKRTGEKVFLECVQDMDHENMFWYRQDPGLGLRLIYFSYDVKMKEKGDIPEGYSVSREKKERFSLILESASTNQTSMYLCASSPPTGNEKLFFGSGTQLSVL.

The chain combines TRBV7-9 with TRBJ2-2; possibly TRBD1 for D (8 bases). Trimming cost V 6 bases and J 5 bases, with 13 bases left between them. Germline CDR1 and CDR2: SEHNR and FQNEAQ (reference sequence). CDR3 length: 14 amino acids. The DNA for the CDR3 is TGTGCCAGCAGAAACAGGGGGGGGACCGGGGAGCTGTTTTTT. Amino acid sequence: CASRNRGGTGELFF.

J is TRBJ2-2 and V is TRBV5-1, with D perhaps matching TRBD1 (6 bases). Trimming pared 4 bases from V and 7 bases from J, leaving 17 bases between. The CDR3 contains 15 residues. Germline V gene lookup returns CDR1 SGHRS and CDR2 YFSETQ. CDR3 in amino acids: CASSPFQGKGGELFF. For the CDR3, the DNA is TGCGCCAGCAGCCCGTTTCAGGGGAAGGGCGGGGAGCTGTTTTTT.

This chain uses TRBV5-6 with TRBJ2-7; D is unclear. This CDR3 contains 15 residues. Between the trimmed V and J ends, which lost 1 base and 0 bases, there was a span of 11 bases. The germline gives CDR1 SGHDT, CDR2 YYEEEE. The CDR3 bases are TGTGCCAGCAGCTTGAGAAGATTAAGCTCCTACGAGCAGTACGTC. Protein sequence: CASSLRRLSSYEQYV.

The chain recombines TRBV20-1 with TRBJ1-2, with a possible D match to TRBD1 (6 bases). CDR3 length equals 11 residues. V was clipped by 2 bases and J by 8 bases, with 9 bases between them. Germline V CDR1 and CDR2: DFQATT, SNEGSKA (reference sequence). This chain's CDR3 is CSARRGGGYTF. Here the CDR3 DNA reads TGCAGTGCTAGACGAGGGGGGGGCTACACCTTC.

The CDR3 protein is CASSFSGVGGYTF. The CDR3 DNA is TGTGCCAGCAGTTTTTCGGGGGTCGGGGGCTACACCTTC. The chain combines TRBV28 with TRBJ1-2, with D tentatively TRBD1 (5 bases). The CDR3 totals 13 residues. CDR1 MDHEN and CDR2 SYDVKM come from the germline V gene. The germline V and J ends were trimmed by 3 bases and 8 bases, with 13 bases remaining between them.

V and J are TRBV11-2 and TRBJ1-1; D not resolved. In germline, CDR1 is SGHAT, CDR2 FQNNGV. CDR3 length: 13 amino acids. Trimming removed 1 base at V and 8 bases at J, with 11 bases between. CDR3 sequence: CASSLADWREAFF. The CDR3 DNA is TGTGCCAGCAGCTTAGCCGACTGGAGGGAAGCTTTCTTT.

The chain has TRBV29-1 and TRBJ2-4; no clear D gene. Trimming removed 7 bases from V and 0 bases from J, with 7 bases in between. CDR1 SQVTM and CDR2 ANQGSEA come from the germline V gene. The CDR3 length is 12 residues. The CDR3 loop reads CSASLAKNIQYF. CDR3 coding DNA: TGCAGCGCTTCGTTAGCCAAAAACATTCAGTACTTC.